Listed below are T cell receptor beta chains from one sample, sequenced in a study of T cell repertoires in cytomegalovirus infection. TCRdb reprocessed the reads via MiXCR and lists one record per CDR3 protein. Of approximately 130,000 distinct CDR3 sequences in the sample, less than 9.5% were seen once. Specimen: PBMCs. These receptors originate from a human donor in good health (CMV status not recorded). Some clones in this sample may be carry-over from other donors' samples. The CDR3 runs from the conserved cysteine through the conserved F or W. The D gene is left open where the match is weak. Some rows have no size entry. The others give once, few or many, or a class for an expanded clone.

clone_size: many
v_call: TRBV15
j_call: TRBJ2-2
d_call: -
cdr3_nt: TGTGCCACCAGCAGAGGATTGGGACGGAAGAACACCGGGGAGCTGTTTTTT
cdr3_aa: CATSRGLGRKNTGELFF

clone_size: many
v_call: TRBV19
j_call: TRBJ2-5
d_call: -
cdr3_nt: TGTGCCAGTAGTAAGGCTAGCAAAGCTCAAGAGACCCAGTACTTC
cdr3_aa: CASSKASKAQETQYF

clone_size: -
v_call: TRBV5-1
j_call: TRBJ2-3
d_call: TRBD2
cdr3_nt: TGCGCCAGCAGCTTATCAGCGGGGAAAGGAGATACGCAGTATTTT
cdr3_aa: CASSLSAGKGDTQYF

clone_size: many
v_call: TRBV20-1
j_call: TRBJ1-5
d_call: TRBD1
cdr3_nt: TGCAGTGCTCTGGACAGGCGCGGCAATCAGCCCCAGCATTTT
cdr3_aa: CSALDRRGNQPQHF

clone_size: -
v_call: TRBV6-6
j_call: TRBJ2-5
d_call: TRBD1
cdr3_nt: TGTGCCAGCGGAAGTCCTCAGGGGGCGGAGACCCAGTACTTC
cdr3_aa: CASGSPQGAETQYF

clone_size: many
v_call: TRBV6-6
j_call: TRBJ1-1
d_call: -
cdr3_nt: TGTGCCAGCAGTCCGCAACCGGGGAACACTGAAGCTTTCTTT
cdr3_aa: CASSPQPGNTEAFF

clone_size: many
v_call: TRBV5-4
j_call: TRBJ2-3
d_call: -
cdr3_nt: TGTGCCAGCAGCTTGAACGCGGGCTACTATACGCAGTATTTT
cdr3_aa: CASSLNAGYYTQYF

clone_size: many
v_call: TRBV7-9
j_call: TRBJ1-2
d_call: -
cdr3_nt: TGTGCCAGCAGCTTAGCATTCGGTGCGATCGGCTACACCTTC
cdr3_aa: CASSLAFGAIGYTF

clone_size: -
v_call: TRBV15
j_call: TRBJ1-2
d_call: -
cdr3_nt: TGTGCCACCATAGATCCCAGGGGCTCGAACCATGGCTACACCTTC
cdr3_aa: CATIDPRGSNHGYTF

clone_size: -
v_call: TRBV11-2
j_call: TRBJ2-2
d_call: TRBD2
cdr3_nt: TGTGCCAGCAGCCAAACTAGCGGGAGGGCCTCCGGGGAGCTGTTTTTT
cdr3_aa: CASSQTSGRASGELFF

clone_size: -
v_call: TRBV7-2
j_call: TRBJ2-4
d_call: TRBD1
cdr3_nt: TGTGCCAGCAGCTTAGGGACAGGGGTCGTGGCCAAAAACATTCAGTACTTC
cdr3_aa: CASSLGTGVVAKNIQYF

clone_size: many
v_call: TRBV14
j_call: TRBJ2-3
d_call: -
cdr3_nt: TGTGCCAGCAGCCAAGAAGGCCAGCCTACAGATACGCAGTATTTT
cdr3_aa: CASSQEGQPTDTQYF

clone_size: many
v_call: TRBV7-2
j_call: TRBJ2-1
d_call: -
cdr3_nt: TGTGCCAGCAGCTTAACATTAGAGTACAATGAGCAGTTCTTC
cdr3_aa: CASSLTLEYNEQFF

clone_size: many
v_call: TRBV7-2
j_call: TRBJ1-2
d_call: -
cdr3_nt: TGTGCCAGCAGCTTAGACAGGGAAGGCTACACCTTC
cdr3_aa: CASSLDREGYTF

clone_size: many
v_call: TRBV10-3
j_call: TRBJ2-3
d_call: -
cdr3_nt: TGTGCCATCAGTGAAATCTCCTTCACAGATACGCAGTATTTT
cdr3_aa: CAISEISFTDTQYF

clone_size: few
v_call: TRBV7-8
j_call: TRBJ2-5
d_call: TRBD2
cdr3_nt: TGTGCCAGCAGCGCGCTAGCGGGAGGGACCGGGCCTGAGACCCAGTACTTC
cdr3_aa: CASSALAGGTGPETQYF

clone_size: -
v_call: TRBV2
j_call: TRBJ1-1
d_call: -
cdr3_nt: TGTGCCAGCAGTGAAACAAGGGCTGGTGAAGCTTTCTTT
cdr3_aa: CASSETRAGEAFF

clone_size: many
v_call: TRBV4-1
j_call: TRBJ2-5
d_call: -
cdr3_nt: TGCGCCAGCAGAGAGCCCAGCGGGGAGACCCAGTACTTC
cdr3_aa: CASREPSGETQYF

clone_size: many
v_call: TRBV28
j_call: TRBJ1-5
d_call: TRBD1
cdr3_nt: TGTGCCACCTGGTTAGACAGGGGAGGGCAACAGCCCCAGCATTTT
cdr3_aa: CATWLDRGGQQPQHF

clone_size: many
v_call: TRBV7-2
j_call: TRBJ1-5
d_call: -
cdr3_nt: TGTGCCAGCAGCTTAAGATGGGATCAGCCCCAGCATTTT
cdr3_aa: CASSLRWDQPQHF

clone_size: many
v_call: TRBV7-9
j_call: TRBJ1-4
d_call: -
cdr3_nt: TGTGCCAGCAGCCCGCCACTACAGGGTGTGAGCGAAAAACTGTTTTTT
cdr3_aa: CASSPPLQGVSEKLFF

clone_size: many
v_call: TRBV2
j_call: TRBJ2-1
d_call: TRBD2
cdr3_nt: TGTGCCAGCAGCGACGGGGGACTAGCGCCAGAGCAGTTCTTC
cdr3_aa: CASSDGGLAPEQFF

clone_size: few
v_call: TRBV7-2
j_call: TRBJ2-7
d_call: TRBD1
cdr3_nt: TGTGCCAGCAGCCCCGGACAGGGGCTGGCCTACGAGCAGTACTTC
cdr3_aa: CASSPGQGLAYEQYF

clone_size: few
v_call: TRBV20-1
j_call: TRBJ2-5
d_call: TRBD2
cdr3_nt: TGCAGTGCTAAATTTCCAGCGGGGGCCTATTGGGAGACCCAGTACTTC
cdr3_aa: CSAKFPAGAYWETQYF

clone_size: -
v_call: TRBV10-3
j_call: TRBJ2-7
d_call: -
cdr3_nt: TGTGCCATCGGACGGTCGTCCTACGAGCAGTACTTC
cdr3_aa: CAIGRSSYEQYF

clone_size: many
v_call: TRBV10-3
j_call: TRBJ2-3
d_call: -
cdr3_nt: TGTGCCATCAGTCAACGAGATACGCAGTATTTT
cdr3_aa: CAISQRDTQYF

clone_size: few
v_call: TRBV20-1
j_call: TRBJ2-5
d_call: -
cdr3_nt: TGCAGTGCTAGGGACGGGGGAGAGGAGACCCAGTACTTC
cdr3_aa: CSARDGGEETQYF

clone_size: -
v_call: TRBV29-1
j_call: TRBJ1-1
d_call: TRBD1
cdr3_nt: TGCAGCGTTACACGGACAGGGGTCACTGAAGCTTTCTTT
cdr3_aa: CSVTRTGVTEAFF

clone_size: many
v_call: TRBV28
j_call: TRBJ1-1
d_call: -
cdr3_nt: TGTGCCAGCCGCCCCGGGGGCCCAAACACTGAAGCTTTCTTT
cdr3_aa: CASRPGGPNTEAFF

clone_size: many
v_call: TRBV7-3
j_call: TRBJ2-2
d_call: TRBD2
cdr3_nt: TGTGCCAGCAGCTTAAGTCCCAGCGGGGGTTACACCGGGGAGCTGTTTTTT
cdr3_aa: CASSLSPSGGYTGELFF

clone_size: many
v_call: TRBV20-1
j_call: TRBJ2-1
d_call: TRBD1
cdr3_nt: TGCAGTGGAGGGGACAGACACAATGAGCAGTTCTTC
cdr3_aa: CSGGDRHNEQFF

clone_size: few
v_call: TRBV2
j_call: TRBJ1-6
d_call: -
cdr3_nt: TGTGCCAGCAGTGGACGCCAGGGGTATAATTCACCCCTCCACTTT
cdr3_aa: CASSGRQGYNSPLHF

clone_size: many
v_call: TRBV24-1
j_call: TRBJ2-1
d_call: -
cdr3_nt: TGTGCCACCAGTGATTGGGCAGGGGGGAATGAGCAGTTCTTC
cdr3_aa: CATSDWAGGNEQFF

clone_size: many
v_call: TRBV19
j_call: TRBJ2-1
d_call: -
cdr3_nt: TGTGCCAGTAGTGCGACCGGTAATGAGCAGTTCTTC
cdr3_aa: CASSATGNEQFF

clone_size: many
v_call: TRBV7-2
j_call: TRBJ1-2
d_call: TRBD1
cdr3_nt: TGTGCCAGCAGCCTTGCGACAGGGGCAGGCTATGGCTACACCTTC
cdr3_aa: CASSLATGAGYGYTF

clone_size: -
v_call: TRBV29-1
j_call: TRBJ2-3
d_call: TRBD1
cdr3_nt: TGCAGCGTTGCCCGGGACAGGGGTCGCACCACAGATACGCAGTATTTT
cdr3_aa: CSVARDRGRTTDTQYF

clone_size: many
v_call: TRBV20-1
j_call: TRBJ2-7
d_call: -
cdr3_nt: TGCAGTGCTAGAGATTCCCTACGGGGCGAGCAGTACTTC
cdr3_aa: CSARDSLRGEQYF

clone_size: many
v_call: TRBV7-2
j_call: TRBJ2-5
d_call: TRBD2
cdr3_nt: TGTGCCAGCAGCCTCGGACTAGCGGGAGTACAAGAGACCCAGTACTTC
cdr3_aa: CASSLGLAGVQETQYF

clone_size: many
v_call: TRBV7-6
j_call: TRBJ2-1
d_call: TRBD2
cdr3_nt: TGTGCCAGCAGCAAAGCCCTACTAGCGGGGGGGTACAATGAGCAGTTCTTC
cdr3_aa: CASSKALLAGGYNEQFF

clone_size: many
v_call: TRBV29-1
j_call: TRBJ1-3
d_call: TRBD1
cdr3_nt: TGCAGCGTTGGGGGACAGGAGAAAAACACCATATATTTT
cdr3_aa: CSVGGQEKNTIYF

clone_size: many
v_call: TRBV5-5
j_call: TRBJ1-1
d_call: -
cdr3_nt: TGTGCCAGCAGCTTAGGGGGTTCCACTGAAGCTTTCTTT
cdr3_aa: CASSLGGSTEAFF

clone_size: many
v_call: TRBV19
j_call: TRBJ1-1
d_call: -
cdr3_nt: TGTGCCAGTAGACTCCCTGGCCGGAACACTGAAGCTTTCTTT
cdr3_aa: CASRLPGRNTEAFF

clone_size: many
v_call: TRBV11-2
j_call: TRBJ1-6
d_call: -
cdr3_nt: TGTGCCAGCAGCCTGGAAGCGACCTATAATTCACCCCTCCACTTT
cdr3_aa: CASSLEATYNSPLHF